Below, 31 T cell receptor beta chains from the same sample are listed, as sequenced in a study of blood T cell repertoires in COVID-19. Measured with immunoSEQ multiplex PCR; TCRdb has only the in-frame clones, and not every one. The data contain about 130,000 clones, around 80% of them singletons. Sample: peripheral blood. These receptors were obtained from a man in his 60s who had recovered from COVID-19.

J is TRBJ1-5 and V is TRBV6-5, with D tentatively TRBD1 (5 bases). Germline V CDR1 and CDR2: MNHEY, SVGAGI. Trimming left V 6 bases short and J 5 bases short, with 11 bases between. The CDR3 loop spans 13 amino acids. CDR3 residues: CASSDRWDQPQHF. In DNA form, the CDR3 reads TGTGCCAGCAGCGACAGATGGGATCAGCCCCAGCATTTT.

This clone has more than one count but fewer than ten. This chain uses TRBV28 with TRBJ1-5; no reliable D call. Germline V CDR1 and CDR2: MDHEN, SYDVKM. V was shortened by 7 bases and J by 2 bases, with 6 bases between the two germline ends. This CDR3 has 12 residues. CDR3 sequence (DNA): TGTGCCAGCATCAGTGGCAATCAGCCCCAGCATTTT. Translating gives CASISGNQPQHF. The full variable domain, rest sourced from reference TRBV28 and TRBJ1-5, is DVKVTQSSRYLVKRTGEKVFLECVQDMDHENMFWYRQDPGLGLRLIYFSYDVKMKEKGDIPEGYSVSREKKERFSLILESASTNQTSMYLCASISGNQPQHFGDGTRLSIL.

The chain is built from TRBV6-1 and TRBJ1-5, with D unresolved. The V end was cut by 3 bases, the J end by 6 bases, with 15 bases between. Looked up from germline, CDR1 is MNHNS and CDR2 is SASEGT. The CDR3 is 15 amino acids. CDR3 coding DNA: TGTGCCAGCAGTGAGATCGAGGGCTTGAGTCAGCCCCAGCATTTT. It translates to CASSEIEGLSQPQHF.

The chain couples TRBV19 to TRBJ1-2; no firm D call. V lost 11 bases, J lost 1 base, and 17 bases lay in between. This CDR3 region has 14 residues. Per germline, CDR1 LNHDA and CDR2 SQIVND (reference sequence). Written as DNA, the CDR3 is TGTGCCGTCGGACTGGGGAACTATAACTATGGCTACACCTTC. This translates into CAVGLGNYNYGYTF. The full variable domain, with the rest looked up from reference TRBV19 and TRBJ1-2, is DGGITQSPKYLFRKEGQNVTLSCEQNLNHDAMYWYRQDPGQGLRLIYYSQIVNDFQKGDIAEGYSVSREKKESFPLTVTSAQKNPTAFYLCAVGLGNYNYGYTFGSGTRLTVV.

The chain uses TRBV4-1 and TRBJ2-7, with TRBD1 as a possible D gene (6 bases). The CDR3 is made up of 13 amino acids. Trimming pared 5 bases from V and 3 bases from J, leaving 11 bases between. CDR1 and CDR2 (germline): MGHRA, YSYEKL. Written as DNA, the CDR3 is TGCGCCAGCAGCTACAGGGAGAGCTACGAGCAGTACTTC. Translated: CASSYRESYEQYF.

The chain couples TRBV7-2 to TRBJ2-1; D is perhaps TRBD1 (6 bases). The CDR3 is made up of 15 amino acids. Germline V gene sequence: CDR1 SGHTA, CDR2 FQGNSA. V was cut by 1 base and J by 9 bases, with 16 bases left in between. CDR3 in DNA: TGTGCCAGCAGCTTAGTCCGCGGGTCACAGGGTGAGCAGTTCTTC. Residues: CASSLVRGSQGEQFF.

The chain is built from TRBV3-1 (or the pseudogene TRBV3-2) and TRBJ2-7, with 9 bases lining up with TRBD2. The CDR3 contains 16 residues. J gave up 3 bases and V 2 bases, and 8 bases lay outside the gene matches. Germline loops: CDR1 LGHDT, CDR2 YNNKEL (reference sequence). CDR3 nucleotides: TGTGCCAGCAGCCAATCTGGGACTAGCTTAATCTACGAGCAGTACTTC. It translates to CASSQSGTSLIYEQYF.

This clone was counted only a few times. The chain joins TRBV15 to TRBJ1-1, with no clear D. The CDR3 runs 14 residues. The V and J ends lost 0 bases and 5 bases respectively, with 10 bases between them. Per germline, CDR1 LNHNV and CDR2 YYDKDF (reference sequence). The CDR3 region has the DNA TGTGCCACCAGCAGAGATCAGGTTTTTACTGAAGCTTTCTTT. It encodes CATSRDQVFTEAFF.

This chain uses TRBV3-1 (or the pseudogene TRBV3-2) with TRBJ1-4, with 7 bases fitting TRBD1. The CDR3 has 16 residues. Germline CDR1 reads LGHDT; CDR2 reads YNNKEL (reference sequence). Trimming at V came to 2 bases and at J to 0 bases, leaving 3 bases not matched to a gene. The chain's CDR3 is CASSQTQGATNEKLFF. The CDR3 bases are TGTGCCAGCAGCCAAACGCAGGGGGCAACTAATGAAAAACTGTTTTTT.

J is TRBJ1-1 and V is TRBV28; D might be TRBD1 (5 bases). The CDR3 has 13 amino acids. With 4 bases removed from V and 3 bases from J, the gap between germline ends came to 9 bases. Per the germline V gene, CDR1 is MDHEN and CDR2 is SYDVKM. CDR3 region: CASSWDLDTEAFF. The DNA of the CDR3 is TGTGCCAGCAGTTGGGACTTGGACACTGAAGCTTTCTTT.

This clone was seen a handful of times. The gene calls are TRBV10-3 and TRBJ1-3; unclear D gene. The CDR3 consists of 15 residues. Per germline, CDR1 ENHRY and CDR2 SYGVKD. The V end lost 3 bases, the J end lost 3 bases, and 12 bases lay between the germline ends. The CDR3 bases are TGTGCCATCAGTGATACGGGAAAAGGTGGAAACACCATATATTTT. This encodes CAISDTGKGGNTIYF.

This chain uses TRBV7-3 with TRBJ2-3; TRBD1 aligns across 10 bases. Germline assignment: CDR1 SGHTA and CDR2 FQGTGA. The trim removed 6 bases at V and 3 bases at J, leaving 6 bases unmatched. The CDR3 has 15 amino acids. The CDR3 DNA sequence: TGTGCCAGCAGTAAGGACAGGGGGAAAACAGATACGCAGTATTTT. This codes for CASSKDRGKTDTQYF.

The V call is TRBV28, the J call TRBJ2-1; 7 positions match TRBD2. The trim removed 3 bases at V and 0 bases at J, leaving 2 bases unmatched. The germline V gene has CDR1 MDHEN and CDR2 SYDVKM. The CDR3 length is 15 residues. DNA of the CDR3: TGTGCCAGCAGTTTTGGCGGGAGCTCCTACAATGAGCAGTTCTTC. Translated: CASSFGGSSYNEQFF.

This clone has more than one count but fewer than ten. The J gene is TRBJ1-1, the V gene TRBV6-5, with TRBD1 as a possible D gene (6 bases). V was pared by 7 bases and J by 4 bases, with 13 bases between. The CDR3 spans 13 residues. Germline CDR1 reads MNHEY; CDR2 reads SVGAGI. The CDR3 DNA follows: TGTGCCAGCACCAGGACAGTAGCCACTGAAGCTTTCTTT. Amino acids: CASTRTVATEAFF.

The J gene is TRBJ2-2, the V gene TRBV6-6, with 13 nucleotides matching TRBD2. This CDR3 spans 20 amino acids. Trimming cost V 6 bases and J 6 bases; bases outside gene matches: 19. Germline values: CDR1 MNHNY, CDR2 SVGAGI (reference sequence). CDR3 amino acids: CASSYGRDGGLAGAPGELFF. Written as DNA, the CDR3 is TGTGCCAGCAGCTACGGGCGGGACGGCGGACTAGCGGGAGCCCCCGGGGAGCTGTTTTTT.

CDR3 in DNA: TGTGCCAGTAGTAGACAGACTGGGACCTACGAGCAGTACTTC. It is translated as CASSRQTGTYEQYF. This rearrangement joins TRBV19 to TRBJ2-7, with D possibly being TRBD1 (5 bases). Germline values: CDR1 LNHDA, CDR2 SQIVND (reference sequence). With 4 bases removed from V and 2 bases from J, the gap between germline ends came to 12 bases. The CDR3 spans 14 residues.

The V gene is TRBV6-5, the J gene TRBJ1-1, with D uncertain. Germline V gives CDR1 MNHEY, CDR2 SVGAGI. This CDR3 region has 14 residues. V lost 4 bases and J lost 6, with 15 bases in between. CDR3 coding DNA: TGTGCCAGCAGTTCGGGGTATGTGGACCCTGAAGCTTTCTTT. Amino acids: CASSSGYVDPEAFF.

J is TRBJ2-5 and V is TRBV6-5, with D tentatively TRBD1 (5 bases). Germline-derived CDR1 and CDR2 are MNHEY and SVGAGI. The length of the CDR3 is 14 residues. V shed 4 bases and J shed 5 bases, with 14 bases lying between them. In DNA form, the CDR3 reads TGTGCCAGCAGTTCCAGGGTTACCGAGGAGACCCAGTACTTC. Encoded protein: CASSSRVTEETQYF.

The CDR3 protein is CASSSPWVAGGTYEQYF. CDR3 DNA: TGTGCCAGCAGCTCCCCCTGGGTGGCGGGGGGGACCTACGAGCAGTACTTC. This chain uses TRBV11-2 with TRBJ2-7; 9 nucleotides match TRBD2. The length of the CDR3 is 17 residues. The germline gives CDR1 SGHAT, CDR2 FQNNGV. V shed 4 bases, J shed 2 bases, and the junction held 12 bases outside the gene matches.

CDR3 loop: CASRRQGESYEQYF. The CDR3 DNA reads as TGTGCCAGCAGACGCCAGGGGGAGTCTTACGAGCAGTACTTC. V and J are TRBV28 and TRBJ2-7, with 7 bases that match TRBD1. This CDR3 comprises 14 residues. The J segment lost 4 bases and the V segment lost 6 bases, leaving 9 bases of the junction unmatched. CDR1 is MDHEN and CDR2 is SYDVKM in the germline V gene.

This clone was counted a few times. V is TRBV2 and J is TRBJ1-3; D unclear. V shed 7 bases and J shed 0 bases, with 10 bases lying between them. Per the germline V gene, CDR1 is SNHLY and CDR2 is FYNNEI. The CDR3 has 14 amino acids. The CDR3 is CASILDISGNTIYF. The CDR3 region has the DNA TGTGCCAGCATCTTAGACATCTCTGGAAACACCATATATTTT.

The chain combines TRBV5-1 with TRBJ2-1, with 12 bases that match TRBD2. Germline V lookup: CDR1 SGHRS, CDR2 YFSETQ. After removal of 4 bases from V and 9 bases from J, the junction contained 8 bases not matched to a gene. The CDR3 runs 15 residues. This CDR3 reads CASSDLAGGPGEQFF. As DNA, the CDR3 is TGCGCCAGCAGCGATCTAGCGGGAGGGCCCGGTGAGCAGTTCTTC.

CDR3 region: CATDGTGNSYEQYF. In DNA form, the CDR3 reads TGTGCCACCGATGGGACAGGGAATTCCTACGAGCAGTACTTC. The chain has TRBV2 and TRBJ2-7, with TRBD1 matching over 9 bases. The germline CDR1 and CDR2 sequences are SNHLY and FYNNEI. This CDR3 is 14 amino acids long. The V segment lost 10 bases and the J segment 1 base; nucleotides outside the gene matches: 8.

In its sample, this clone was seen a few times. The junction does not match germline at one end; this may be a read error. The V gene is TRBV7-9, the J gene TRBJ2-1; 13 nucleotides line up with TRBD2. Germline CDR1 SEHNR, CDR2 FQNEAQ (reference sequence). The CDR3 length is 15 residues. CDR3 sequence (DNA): TGTGCCAGCAGCATGCCCGGGACTAGCGGGAATGCGCAGTTCTTC. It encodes CASSMPGTSGNAQFF.

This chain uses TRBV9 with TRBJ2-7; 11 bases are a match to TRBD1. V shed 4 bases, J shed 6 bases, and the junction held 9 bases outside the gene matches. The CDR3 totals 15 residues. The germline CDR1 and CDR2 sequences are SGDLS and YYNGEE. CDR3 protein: CASSPQPGQGVEQYF. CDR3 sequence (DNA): TGTGCCAGCAGCCCCCAACCGGGACAGGGGGTCGAGCAGTACTTC.

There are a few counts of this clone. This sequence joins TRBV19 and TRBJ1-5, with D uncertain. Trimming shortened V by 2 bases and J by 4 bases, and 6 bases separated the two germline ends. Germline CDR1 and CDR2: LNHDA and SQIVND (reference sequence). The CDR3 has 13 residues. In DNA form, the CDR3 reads TGTGCCAGTAGTATACCAATGAATCAGCCCCAGCATTTT. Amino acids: CASSIPMNQPQHF.

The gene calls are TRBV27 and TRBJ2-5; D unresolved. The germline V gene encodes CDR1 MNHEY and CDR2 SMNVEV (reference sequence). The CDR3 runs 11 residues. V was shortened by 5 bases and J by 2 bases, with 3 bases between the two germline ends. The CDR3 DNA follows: TGTGCCAGCAGTCCGCAAGAGACCCAGTACTTC. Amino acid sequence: CASSPQETQYF.

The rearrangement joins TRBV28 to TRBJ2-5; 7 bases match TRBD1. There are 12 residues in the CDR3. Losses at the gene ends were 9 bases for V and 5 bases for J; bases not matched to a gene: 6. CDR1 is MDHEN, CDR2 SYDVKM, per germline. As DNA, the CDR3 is TGTGCCAGTAAGAGGGGGCTGGAGACCCAGTACTTC. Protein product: CASKRGLETQYF.

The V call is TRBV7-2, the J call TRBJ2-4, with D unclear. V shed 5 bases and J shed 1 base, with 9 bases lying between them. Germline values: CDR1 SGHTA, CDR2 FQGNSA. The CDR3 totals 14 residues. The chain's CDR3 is CASSAGSAKNIQYF. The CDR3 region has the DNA TGTGCCAGCAGCGCCGGGTCTGCCAAAAACATTCAGTACTTC.

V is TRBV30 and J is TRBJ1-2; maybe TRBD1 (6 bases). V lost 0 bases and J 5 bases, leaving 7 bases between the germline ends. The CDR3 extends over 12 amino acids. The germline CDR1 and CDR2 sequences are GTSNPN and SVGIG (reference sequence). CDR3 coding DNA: TGTGCCTGGAGTGTAGGGGGTTATGGCTACACCTTC. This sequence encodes CAWSVGGYGYTF. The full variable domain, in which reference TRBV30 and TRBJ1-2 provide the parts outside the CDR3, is SQTIHQWPATLVQPVGSPLSLECTVEGTSNPNLYWYRQAAGRGLQLLFYSVGIGQISSEVPQNLSASRPQDRQFILSSKKLLLSDSGFYLCAWSVGGYGYTFGSGTRLTVV.

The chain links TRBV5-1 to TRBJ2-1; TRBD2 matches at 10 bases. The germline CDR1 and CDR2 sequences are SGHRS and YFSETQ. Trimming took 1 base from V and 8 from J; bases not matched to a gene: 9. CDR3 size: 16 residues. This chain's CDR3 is CASSLTPSGGPDEQFF. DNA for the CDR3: TGCGCCAGCAGCTTGACCCCTAGCGGGGGCCCGGATGAGCAGTTCTTC.